A single sample is the source of the 32 T cell receptor beta chains below, sequenced in a study of T cells after yellow fever vaccination. TCRdb reprocessed the 5' RACE reads with MiXCR, giving one entry per CDR3 protein. The table records 200,000 to 300,000 distinct CDR3 sequences, approximately 6.3% of them present only once. The specimen comprised CD4+ T cells sorted from PBMCs, sampled on the day of the yellow fever booster vaccination. These receptors all come from a man in his thirties or forties who received the YFV17D yellow fever vaccine.

This clonotype was counted many times. The V call is TRBV7-6, the J call TRBJ1-1, with D possibly matching TRBD1 (5 bases). The V end was cut by 3 bases, the J end by 0 bases, with 11 bases between. This CDR3 has 15 residues. Germline CDR1 SGHVS, CDR2 FNYEAQ. CDR3 coding DNA: TGTGCCAGCAGCTTGTTGGGGGTCATGAACACTGAAGCTTTCTTT. Translating it yields CASSLLGVMNTEAFF. Variable domain in full (rest from reference TRBV7-6 and TRBJ1-1): GAGVSQSPRYKVTKRGQDVALRCDPISGHVSLYWYRQALGQGPEFLTYFNYEAQQDKSGLPNDRFSAERPEGSISTLTIQRTEQRDSAMYRCASSLLGVMNTEAFFGQGTRLTVV.

This clonotype appeared many times. The CDR3 DNA is TGTGCCAGCACCCTAGTCGAGGGGACTAGCGGGAGGAGGAATGAGCAGTTCTTC. It translates to CASTLVEGTSGRRNEQFF. V gene TRBV7-9 combines with J gene TRBJ2-1, with TRBD2 matching over 15 bases. This CDR3 contains 18 residues. With V trimmed by 7 bases and J by 7 bases, 14 bases remained unmatched. Germline V lookup: CDR1 SEHNR, CDR2 FQNEAQ (reference sequence).

This clonotype was seen many times. The rearrangement uses TRBV7-2 and TRBJ1-2; perhaps TRBD1 as D (5 bases). Germline assignment: CDR1 SGHTA and CDR2 FQGNSA. There are 13 residues in the CDR3. The V end was cut by 1 base, the J end by 5 bases, with 8 bases between. The CDR3 is CASSLGGRYGYTF. DNA of the CDR3: TGTGCCAGCAGCTTAGGGGGGAGATATGGCTACACCTTC.

The rearrangement links TRBV7-2 to TRBJ2-2; no clear D gene. V was clipped by 0 bases and J by 5 bases, with 7 bases between them. The CDR3 loop spans 14 amino acids. CDR1 SGHTA and CDR2 FQGNSA come from the germline V gene. The CDR3, as DNA: TGTGCCAGCAGCTTAGCATTCAGGACCGGGGAGCTGTTTTTT. Protein sequence: CASSLAFRTGELFF. Complete variable domain (other parts from reference TRBV7-2 and TRBJ2-2): GAGVSQSPSNKVTEKGKDVELRCDPISGHTALYWYRQSLGQGLEFLIYFQGNSAPDKSGLPSDRFSAERTGGSVSTLTIQRTQQEDSAVYLCASSLAFRTGELFFGEGSRLTVL.

This clonotype has just a few counts. V gene TRBV6-2 or TRBV6-3 combines with J gene TRBJ2-3, with D hard to call. The ends were cut back, 7 bases at V and 4 bases at J, with 18 bases in the middle. Germline loops: CDR1 MNHEY, CDR2 SVGEGT. This CDR3 comprises 15 residues. The CDR3 nucleotides are TGTGCCAGCAACTCCCCTTGGGATGGCCCAGATACGCAGTATTTT. Residues: CASNSPWDGPDTQYF.

This clonotype was counted at least ten times. This chain connects TRBV4-2 to TRBJ2-7; D uncertain. Trimming removed 1 base at V and 6 bases at J, with 13 bases between. Germline V lookup: CDR1 LGHNA, CDR2 YNFKEQ. The CDR3 is 14 amino acids. The CDR3 DNA sequence: TGTGCCAGCAGCCAAGTTGTCCTAGGAAGCGAGCAGTACTTC. Encoded protein: CASSQVVLGSEQYF.

This clonotype has a count of ten or more. The chain has TRBV5-1 and TRBJ2-1; no reliable D call. The CDR3 consists of 13 residues. Germline lookup yields CDR1 SGHRS and CDR2 YFSETQ. The V gene lost 0 bases and the J gene lost 7 bases, with 8 bases spanning the gap. The CDR3: CASSLVGINEQFF. The CDR3 DNA sequence: TGCGCCAGCAGCTTGGTTGGGATAAATGAGCAGTTCTTC.

This clonotype has a handful of counts. This sequence joins TRBV20-1 and TRBJ2-5; 8 positions agree with TRBD1. Looked up from germline, CDR1 is DFQATT and CDR2 is SNEGSKA (reference sequence). V shed 1 base, J shed 7 bases, and the junction held 5 bases outside the gene matches. The CDR3 runs to 13 residues. The CDR3 sequence is CSARADRGGTQYF. The CDR3 coding sequence is TGCAGTGCTAGAGCCGACAGGGGCGGGACCCAGTACTTC.

This clonotype has more than one count but fewer than ten. The V gene is TRBV2, the J gene TRBJ2-3; D might be TRBD2 (6 bases). The V gene's germline CDR1 is SNHLY and CDR2 FYNNEI. This CDR3 spans 15 amino acids. Trimming took off 10 bases at V and 3 bases at J, with 20 bases between the two ends. CDR3 region: CANPGLGRSTDTQYF. The CDR3, as DNA: TGTGCCAACCCCGGGCTGGGGAGGTCGACAGATACGCAGTATTTT.

This chain links TRBV7-2 with TRBJ2-7; maybe TRBD2 (5 bases). The germline V gene has CDR1 SGHTA and CDR2 FQGNSA. Trimming cost V 5 bases and J 3 bases, with 14 bases left between them. The CDR3 covers 14 residues. The CDR3 here is CASSRSLGIYEQYF. CDR3 bases: TGTGCCAGCAGCCGGTCACTAGGGATCTACGAGCAGTACTTC. The variable domain in full, completed from reference TRBV7-2 and TRBJ2-7, reads GAGVSQSPSNKVTEKGKDVELRCDPISGHTALYWYRQSLGQGLEFLIYFQGNSAPDKSGLPSDRFSAERTGGSVSTLTIQRTQQEDSAVYLCASSRSLGIYEQYFGPGTRLTVT.

This clonotype was seen repeatedly, ten times or more. V and J are TRBV7-2 and TRBJ1-3; TRBD1 might be the D (5 bases). CDR1 is SGHTA, CDR2 FQGNSA, per germline. Trimming removed 0 bases from V and 0 bases from J, with 12 bases in between. CDR3 length: 17 residues. The DNA for the CDR3 is TGTGCCAGCAGCTTAGCCACCACAGGATTCTCTGGAAACACCATATATTTT. This gives the protein CASSLATTGFSGNTIYF.

V gene TRBV20-1 combines with J gene TRBJ2-5; TRBD2 matches at 13 bases. Germline V gives CDR1 DFQATT, CDR2 SNEGSKA (reference sequence). The CDR3 has 15 amino acids. Trimming took 2 bases from V and 3 from J; bases not matched to a gene: 3. CDR3 amino acids: CSARPGLAGEETQYF. CDR3 sequence (DNA): TGCAGTGCTAGACCCGGACTAGCGGGAGAAGAGACCCAGTACTTC.

The J gene is TRBJ1-2, the V gene TRBV7-2, with 7 bases fitting TRBD1. Per the germline V gene, CDR1 is SGHTA and CDR2 is FQGNSA. V dropped 4 bases and J dropped 8; count of bases not matched to a gene: 7. The CDR3 consists of 13 residues. The CDR3 DNA reads as TGTGCCAGCAGCTCGACAGGGATCTGGGGCTACACCTTC. Its protein product is CASSSTGIWGYTF.

The sample holds many counts of this clonotype. This chain uses TRBV7-2 with TRBJ1-4; 7 bases agree with TRBD1. CDR1 SGHTA and CDR2 FQGNSA come from the germline V gene. The CDR3 has 17 residues. V lost 2 bases and J lost 1; bases outside the gene matches: 7. The CDR3 DNA reads as TGTGCCAGCAGCTTATTAAGGGGGCAGGGAACTAATGAAAAACTGTTTTTT. The encoded protein is CASSLLRGQGTNEKLFF.

V gene TRBV7-8 combines with J gene TRBJ2-7, with a weak D call TRBD2 (6 bases). The germline V gene has CDR1 SGHVS and CDR2 FQNEAQ. V was cut by 1 base and J by 0 bases, with 16 bases left in between. The CDR3 has 17 amino acids. CDR3: CASSLVGAGWSSYEQYF. CDR3 DNA sequence: TGTGCCAGCAGCTTAGTTGGGGCGGGGTGGAGCTCCTACGAGCAGTACTTC. The full variable domain, in which reference TRBV7-8 and TRBJ2-7 provide the parts outside the CDR3, is GAGVSQSPRYKVAKRGQDVALRCDPISGHVSLFWYQQALGQGPEFLTYFQNEAQLDKSGLPSDRFFAERPEGSVSTLKIQRTQQEDSAVYLCASSLVGAGWSSYEQYFGPGTRLTVT.

This clonotype has just a few counts. The J gene is TRBJ2-7, the V gene TRBV5-1; 7 bases agree with TRBD1. The CDR3 is 14 residues long. V shed 0 bases, J shed 5 bases, and the junction held 5 bases outside the gene matches. The V gene's germline CDR1 is SGHRS and CDR2 YFSETQ. Here the CDR3 DNA reads TGCGCCAGCAGCTTGGGAGGGGGCGTGAACGAGCAGTACTTC. Its protein product is CASSLGGGVNEQYF.

As to this clonotype: A much bigger clone sits one base away, suggesting this may be a read error. The V and J genes are TRBV6-6 and TRBJ2-7, with 8 bases that match TRBD2. The CDR3 consists of 13 residues. Germline-derived CDR1 and CDR2 are MNHNY and SVGAGI (reference sequence). Trimming took 6 bases from V and 6 from J; bases not matched to a gene: 7. CDR3 loop: CASRTSAACEQYF. DNA of the CDR3: TGTGCCAGCAGGACTAGCGCAGCCTGCGAGCAGTACTTC.

There are many counts of this clonotype. This chain connects TRBV5-1 to TRBJ1-1; D is unresolved. The V and J ends lost 0 bases and 7 bases respectively, with 10 bases between them. Germline lookup yields CDR1 SGHRS and CDR2 YFSETQ. There are 13 residues in the CDR3. The CDR3, as DNA: TGCGCCAGCAGCTTGGAGTTTCGGGGTGAAGCTTTCTTT. Its protein is CASSLEFRGEAFF.

The V gene is TRBV5-1, the J gene TRBJ2-2; 11 bases match TRBD2. The V gene's germline CDR1 is SGHRS and CDR2 YFSETQ. V lost 2 bases and J lost 0; bases outside the gene matches: 9. The CDR3 covers 19 residues. The CDR3 reads CASSFQASGRLANTGELFF. The CDR3 nucleotides are TGCGCCAGCAGCTTCCAAGCTAGCGGGAGGCTCGCGAACACCGGGGAGCTGTTTTTT.

There are many counts of this clonotype. This rearrangement joins TRBV29-1 to TRBJ1-2; D may be TRBD1 (5 bases). The CDR3 has 16 residues. Germline CDR1 is SQVTM and CDR2 is ANQGSEA. Trimming took 6 bases from V and 1 from J, leaving 21 bases between them. The CDR3: CSVRGNSDTRNYGYTF. The CDR3 DNA sequence: TGCAGCGTCCGGGGGAATTCAGATACTCGTAACTATGGCTACACCTTC.

This clonotype was seen only a few times. The gene calls are TRBV20-1 and TRBJ2-3; D perhaps matches TRBD1 (6 bases). The CDR3 runs 15 residues. V shed 3 bases and J shed 5 bases, with 18 bases lying between them. Germline V gene data show CDR1 as DFQATT and CDR2 as SNEGSKA (reference sequence). The CDR3 bases are TGCAGTGCTAGTCAGGGGACCAGCGCGGGAGATACGCAGTATTTT. Residues: CSASQGTSAGDTQYF.

Many counts were recorded for this clonotype. The chain joins TRBV20-1 to TRBJ2-7; tentative D call: TRBD1 (6 bases). CDR3 length: 13 residues. Germline V CDR1 and CDR2: DFQATT, SNEGSKA (reference sequence). With 6 bases removed from V and 3 bases from J, the gap between germline ends came to 15 bases. DNA of the CDR3: TGCAGTGCGGGACAAGGCGCCAACTACGAGCAGTACTTC. Protein: CSAGQGANYEQYF.

This clonotype was counted between two and nine times. The V call is TRBV20-1, the J call TRBJ2-5, with D perhaps TRBD2 (6 bases). Trimming removed 6 bases at V and 5 bases at J, with 13 bases between. Germline V lookup: CDR1 DFQATT, CDR2 SNEGSKA (reference sequence). The CDR3 has 12 residues. The CDR3 DNA is TGCAGTGCCGGCCAGCGGGCGGAGACCCAGTACTTC. It translates to CSAGQRAETQYF.

This chain links TRBV6-2 or TRBV6-3 with TRBJ2-1; 10 bases match TRBD2. CDR1 is MNHEY, CDR2 SVGEGT, per germline. The CDR3 has 16 residues. Germline trimming cut 5 bases from V and 6 bases from J; bases unmatched to any gene: 10. The chain's CDR3 is CASSRPGSGRGNEQFF. In DNA, the CDR3 is TGTGCCAGCAGTCGGCCCGGGAGCGGGAGGGGCAATGAGCAGTTCTTC.

On this clonotype: A read error may produce the germline difference seen at one junction end. The chain uses TRBV7-3 and TRBJ2-6, with D possibly being TRBD1 or TRBD2 (5 bases each). CDR1 and CDR2 from the germline V gene are SGHTA and FQGTGA. The CDR3 consists of 18 residues. DNA for the CDR3: TGTGCCAGCAGCCCCGGGATTGTTTTTCTCTCTGGGGCTAACGTCCTGACTTTC. As protein: CASSPGIVFLSGANVLTF.

This clonotype has at least ten counts. The chain couples TRBV27 to TRBJ2-5; TRBD1 agrees at 7 bases. Germline lookup yields CDR1 MNHEY and CDR2 SMNVEV (reference sequence). The CDR3 has 15 amino acids. V was clipped by 2 bases and J by 2 bases; unmatched bases: 5. The CDR3 coding sequence is TGTGCCAGCAGTTTACTGACAGGGAATCAAGAGACCCAGTACTTC. Its protein is CASSLLTGNQETQYF.

This clonotype was observed a handful of times. This sequence joins TRBV5-1 and TRBJ2-2; perhaps D is TRBD1 or TRBD2 (6 bases each). Between the trimmed V and J ends, which lost 0 bases and 6 bases, there was a span of 15 bases. The germline gives CDR1 SGHRS, CDR2 YFSETQ. This CDR3 contains 16 residues. CDR3 sequence reads: CASSLVGGRSAGELFF. The CDR3 nucleotides read TGCGCCAGCAGCTTGGTAGGGGGGAGAAGTGCCGGGGAGCTGTTTTTT.

V gene TRBV20-1 combines with J gene TRBJ2-7, with D possibly called TRBD1 or TRBD2 (5 bases each). V was shortened by 5 bases and J by 6 bases, with 14 bases between the two germline ends. In germline, CDR1 is DFQATT, CDR2 SNEGSKA (reference sequence). The CDR3 is 12 residues long. CDR3 loop: CSASQERLEQYF. The CDR3 DNA is TGCAGTGCTTCACAGGAGCGGCTCGAGCAGTACTTC.

The chain uses TRBV5-4 and TRBJ2-7; 7 nucleotides line up with TRBD1. The trim removed 4 bases at V and 10 bases at J, leaving 8 bases unmatched. Germline V CDR1 and CDR2: SGHNT, YYREEE (reference sequence). This CDR3 is 12 amino acids long. CDR3 coding DNA: TGTGCCAGCAGCCAAGACAGGGTCGGACAGTACTTC. Translation gives CASSQDRVGQYF.

This clonotype showed up just a few times. This chain uses TRBV7-2 with TRBJ2-1; D possibly corresponds to TRBD2 (6 bases). The CDR3 length is 12 residues. Germline CDR1 SGHTA, CDR2 FQGNSA. V gave up 6 bases and J gave up 9 bases, with 12 bases separating them. CDR3: CASRKRAVEQFF. CDR3 DNA: TGTGCCAGCAGAAAGCGGGCGGTTGAGCAGTTCTTC.

Many counts were recorded for this clonotype. The chain recombines TRBV6-2 or TRBV6-3 with TRBJ2-7; D ambiguous. Deletions cut 2 bases from V and 2 bases from J, with 1 base between. Germline loops: CDR1 MNHEY, CDR2 SVGEGT. The CDR3 runs to 11 residues. The CDR3 bases are TGTGCCAGCAGTTACACCTACGAGCAGTACTTC. Protein: CASSYTYEQYF.

This clonotype was counted ten times or more. The rearrangement uses TRBV9 and TRBJ2-5, with D uncertain. Germline assignment: CDR1 SGDLS and CDR2 YYNGEE. CDR3 size: 14 residues. V was pared by 2 bases and J by 1 base, with 9 bases between. CDR3 coding DNA: TGTGCCAGCAGCGTTGGGCAGCCCCAAGAGACCCAGTACTTC. Amino acid sequence: CASSVGQPQETQYF.